The present T cell receptor beta chain was sequenced within a study of type 1 regulatory T cells. The wider study: T-allo10 is an in vitro-generated, Tr1-enriched CD4 T cell product specific for alloantigen.

This clonotype is classed as medium-sized. Its antigen remains unidentified. MiXCR was run by TCRdb on the reads, yielding one entry per CDR3 protein. The table shows approximately 21,000 distinct CDR3 sequences, with roughly 45% occurring only once. The specimen sequenced was cultured T cells, either the whole culture or a sorted T cell fraction (not recorded which). The sequence was obtained from a human donor in good health.

The CDR3 reads CASSLYLGQGNTEAFF. The CDR3 DNA reads TGTGCCAGCAGCTTGTATCTGGGGCAGGGGAACACTGAAGCTTTCTTT. The rearrangement links TRBV5-5 to TRBJ1-1; D possibly corresponds to TRBD1 (5 bases). Germline lookup yields CDR1 SGHKS and CDR2 YYEKEE (reference sequence). This CDR3 has 16 amino acids. The ends were cut back, 1 base at V and 1 base at J, with 14 bases in the middle.